This T cell receptor beta chain was sequenced in a study of regulatory T cells in long-lasting Graves disease. Time point here: newly diagnosed GD, antithyroid drugs for less than 3 months. The TCR library was made from RNA that had been extracted from PBMCs in TRIzol. This CDR3 region has 13 residues. Germline V gene data show CDR1 as KGHDR and CDR2 as SFDVKD. The V gene lost 4 bases and the J gene lost 5 bases, with 10 bases spanning the gap. Sequencing libraries for TCR beta were prepared with iRepertoire HTBI primers and Arm-PCR of CDR3 regions. One entry per CDR3 protein, called by TCRdb with MiXCR from the multiplex PCR reads. The sample has about 450,000 distinct CDR3 sequences, around 13% seen once. This sample was shared with a second study, whose subject was T cells in Graves' hyperthyroidism and ophthalmopathy.

The V and J genes are TRBV24-1 and TRBJ2-5, with TRBD2 as a possible D gene (5 bases). This clonotype was obtained from a woman aged 45-60 years with Graves disease. The source material was peripheral blood mononuclear cells (PBMCs), sampled at new diagnosis, from a patient treated with antithyroid drugs. CDR3 coding DNA: TGTGCCACCAGTGACGGGTGGGAGGAGACCCAGTACTTC. Protein: CATSDGWEETQYF.